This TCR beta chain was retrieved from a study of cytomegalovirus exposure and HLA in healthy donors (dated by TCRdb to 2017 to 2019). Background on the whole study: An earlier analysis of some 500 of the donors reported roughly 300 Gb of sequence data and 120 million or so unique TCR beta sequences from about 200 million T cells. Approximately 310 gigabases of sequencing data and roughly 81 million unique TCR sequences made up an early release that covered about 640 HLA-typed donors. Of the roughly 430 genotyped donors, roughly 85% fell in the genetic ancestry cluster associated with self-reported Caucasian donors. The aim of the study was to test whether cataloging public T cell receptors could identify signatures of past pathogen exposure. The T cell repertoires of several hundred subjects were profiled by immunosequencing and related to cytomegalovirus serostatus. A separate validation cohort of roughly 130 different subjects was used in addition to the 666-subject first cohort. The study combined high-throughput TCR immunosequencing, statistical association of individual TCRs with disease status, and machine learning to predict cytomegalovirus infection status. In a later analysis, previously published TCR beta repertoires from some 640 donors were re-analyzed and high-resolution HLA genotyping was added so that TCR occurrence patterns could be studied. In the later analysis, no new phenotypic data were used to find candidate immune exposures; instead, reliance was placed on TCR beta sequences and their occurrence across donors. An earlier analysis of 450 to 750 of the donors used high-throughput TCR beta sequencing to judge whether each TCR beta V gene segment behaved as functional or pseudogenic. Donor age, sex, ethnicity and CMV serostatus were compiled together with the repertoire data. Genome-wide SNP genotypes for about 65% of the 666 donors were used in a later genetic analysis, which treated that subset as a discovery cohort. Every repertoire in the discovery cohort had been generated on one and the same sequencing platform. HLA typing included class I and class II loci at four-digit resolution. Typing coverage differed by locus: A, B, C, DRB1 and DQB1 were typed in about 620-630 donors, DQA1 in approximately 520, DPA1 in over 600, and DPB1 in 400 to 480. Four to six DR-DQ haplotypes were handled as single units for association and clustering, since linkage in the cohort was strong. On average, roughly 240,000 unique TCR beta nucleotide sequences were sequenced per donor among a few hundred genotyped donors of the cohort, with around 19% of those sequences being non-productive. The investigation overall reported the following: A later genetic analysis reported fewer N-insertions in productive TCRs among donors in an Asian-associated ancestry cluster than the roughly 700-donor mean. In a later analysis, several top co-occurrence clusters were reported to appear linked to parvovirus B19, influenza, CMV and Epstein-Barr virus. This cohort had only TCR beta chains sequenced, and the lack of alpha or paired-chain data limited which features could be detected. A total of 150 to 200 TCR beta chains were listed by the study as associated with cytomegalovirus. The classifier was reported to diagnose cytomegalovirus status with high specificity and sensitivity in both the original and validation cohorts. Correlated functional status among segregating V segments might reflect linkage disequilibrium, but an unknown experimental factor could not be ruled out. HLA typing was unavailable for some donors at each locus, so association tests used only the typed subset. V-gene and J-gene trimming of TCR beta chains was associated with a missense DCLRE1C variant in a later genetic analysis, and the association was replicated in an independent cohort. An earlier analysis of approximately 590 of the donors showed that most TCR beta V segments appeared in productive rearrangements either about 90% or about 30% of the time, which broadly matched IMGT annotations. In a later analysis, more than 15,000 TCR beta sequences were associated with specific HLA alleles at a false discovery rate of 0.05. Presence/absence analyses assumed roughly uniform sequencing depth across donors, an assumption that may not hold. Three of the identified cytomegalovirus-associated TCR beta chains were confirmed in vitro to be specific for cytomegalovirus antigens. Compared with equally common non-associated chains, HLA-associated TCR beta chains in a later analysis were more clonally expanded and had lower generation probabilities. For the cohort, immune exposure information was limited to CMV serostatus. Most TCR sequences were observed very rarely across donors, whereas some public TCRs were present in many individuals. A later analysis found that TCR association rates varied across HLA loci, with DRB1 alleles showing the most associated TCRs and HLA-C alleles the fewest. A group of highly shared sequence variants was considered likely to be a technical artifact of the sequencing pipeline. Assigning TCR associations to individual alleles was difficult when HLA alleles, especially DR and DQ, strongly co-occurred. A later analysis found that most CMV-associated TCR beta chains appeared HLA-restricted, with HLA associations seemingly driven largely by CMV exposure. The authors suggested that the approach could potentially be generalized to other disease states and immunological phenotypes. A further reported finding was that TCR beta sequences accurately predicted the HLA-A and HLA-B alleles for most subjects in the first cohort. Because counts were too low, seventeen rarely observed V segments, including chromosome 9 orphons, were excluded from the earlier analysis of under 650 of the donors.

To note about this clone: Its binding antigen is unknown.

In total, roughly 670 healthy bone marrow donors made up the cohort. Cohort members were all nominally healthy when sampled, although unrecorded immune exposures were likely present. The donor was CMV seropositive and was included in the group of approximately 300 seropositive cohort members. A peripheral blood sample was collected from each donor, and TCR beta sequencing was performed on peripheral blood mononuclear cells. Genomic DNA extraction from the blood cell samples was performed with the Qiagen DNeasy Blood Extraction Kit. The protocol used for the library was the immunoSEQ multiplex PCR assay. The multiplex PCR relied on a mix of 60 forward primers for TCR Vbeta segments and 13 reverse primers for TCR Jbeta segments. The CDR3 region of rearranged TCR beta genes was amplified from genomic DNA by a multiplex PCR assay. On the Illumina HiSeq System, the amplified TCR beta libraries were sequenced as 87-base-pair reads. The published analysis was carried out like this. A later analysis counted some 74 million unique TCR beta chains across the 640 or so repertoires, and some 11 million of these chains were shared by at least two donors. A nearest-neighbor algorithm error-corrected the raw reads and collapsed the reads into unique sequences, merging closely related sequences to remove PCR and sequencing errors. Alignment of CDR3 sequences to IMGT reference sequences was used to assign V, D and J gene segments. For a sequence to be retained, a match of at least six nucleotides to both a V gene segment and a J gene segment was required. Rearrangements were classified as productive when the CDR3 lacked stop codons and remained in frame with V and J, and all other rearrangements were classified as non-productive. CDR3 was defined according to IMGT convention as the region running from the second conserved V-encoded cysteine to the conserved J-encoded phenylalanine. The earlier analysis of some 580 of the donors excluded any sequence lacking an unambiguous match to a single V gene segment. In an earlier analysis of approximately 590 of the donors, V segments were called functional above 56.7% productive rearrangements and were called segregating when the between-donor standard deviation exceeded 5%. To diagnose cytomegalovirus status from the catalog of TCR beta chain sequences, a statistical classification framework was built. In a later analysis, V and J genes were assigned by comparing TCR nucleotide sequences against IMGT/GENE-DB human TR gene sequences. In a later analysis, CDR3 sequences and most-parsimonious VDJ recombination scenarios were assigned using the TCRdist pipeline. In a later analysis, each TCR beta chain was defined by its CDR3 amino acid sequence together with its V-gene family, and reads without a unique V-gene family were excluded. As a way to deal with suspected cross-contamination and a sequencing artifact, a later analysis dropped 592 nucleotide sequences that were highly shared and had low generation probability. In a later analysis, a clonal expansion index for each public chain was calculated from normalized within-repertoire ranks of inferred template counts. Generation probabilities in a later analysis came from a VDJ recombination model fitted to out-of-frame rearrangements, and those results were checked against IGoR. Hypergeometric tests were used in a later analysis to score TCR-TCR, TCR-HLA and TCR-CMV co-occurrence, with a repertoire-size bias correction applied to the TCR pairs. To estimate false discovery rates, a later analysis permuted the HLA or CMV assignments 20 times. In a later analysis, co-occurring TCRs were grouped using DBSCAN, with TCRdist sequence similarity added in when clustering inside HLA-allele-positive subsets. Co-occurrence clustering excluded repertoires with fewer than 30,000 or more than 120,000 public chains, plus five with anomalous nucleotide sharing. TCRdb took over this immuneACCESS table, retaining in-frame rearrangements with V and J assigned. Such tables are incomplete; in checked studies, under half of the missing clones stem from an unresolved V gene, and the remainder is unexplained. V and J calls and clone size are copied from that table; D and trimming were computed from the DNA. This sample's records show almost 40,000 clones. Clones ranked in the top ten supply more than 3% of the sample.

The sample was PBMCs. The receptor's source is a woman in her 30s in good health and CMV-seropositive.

The CDR3 region has the sequence CASRLSGGYEQYF. The nucleotide sequence reads as follows: TGTGCCAGCAGACTTAGCGGGGGGTACGAGCAGTACTTC. The rearrangement joined TRBV14 to TRBJ2-7, and TRBD2 aligns with 10 junction nucleotides. Taken from the germline V gene, the CDR1 and CDR2 loops are SGHDN and FVKESK. Trimming takes 6 bases off V and 4 bases off J; junction bases not matched to a gene: 3. The CDR3 runs 13 residues from the cysteine to the phenylalanine. Here the CDR3 DNA is all that survives: 39 bases in frame from base 1.